This TCR beta chain was recovered during a study of blood T cell repertoires in COVID-19. For the study at large: Samples taken during acute and convalescent COVID-19 were collected in the United States, Italy and Spain. PBMCs, B-cell-depleted T cells, or T cells provided the cDNA or gDNA that made up the material.

In the original processing: Nucleated cell counts were estimated from reference gene primer amplification. Assay used: immunoSEQ multiplex PCR; TCRdb lists only in-frame clones, some missing. For V, J and clone size, that table is used; D and trimming come from the DNA. The repertoire holds roughly 73,000 clones, with roughly 74% as singletons. CDR1 is SGHAT, CDR2 FQNNGV, per germline. Germline trimming cut 5 bases from V and 5 bases from J; bases unmatched to any gene: 6. The CDR3 length is 14 residues. The chain recombines TRBV11-2 with TRBJ2-7, with 10 bases aligning to TRBD1. The source is a human donor in a cohort sampled during active COVID-19. The sample was peripheral blood. The CDR3 region is CASSARDRGHEQYF. As DNA, the CDR3 is TGTGCCAGCAGCGCCCGGGACAGGGGACACGAGCAGTACTTC. Full variable domain (missing parts from reference TRBV11-2 and TRBJ2-7): EAGVAQSPRYKIIEKRQSVAFWCNPISGHATLYWYQQILGQGPKLLIQFQNNGVVDDSQLPKDRFSAERLKGVDSTLKIQPAKLEDSAVYLCASSARDRGHEQYFGPGTRLTVT.